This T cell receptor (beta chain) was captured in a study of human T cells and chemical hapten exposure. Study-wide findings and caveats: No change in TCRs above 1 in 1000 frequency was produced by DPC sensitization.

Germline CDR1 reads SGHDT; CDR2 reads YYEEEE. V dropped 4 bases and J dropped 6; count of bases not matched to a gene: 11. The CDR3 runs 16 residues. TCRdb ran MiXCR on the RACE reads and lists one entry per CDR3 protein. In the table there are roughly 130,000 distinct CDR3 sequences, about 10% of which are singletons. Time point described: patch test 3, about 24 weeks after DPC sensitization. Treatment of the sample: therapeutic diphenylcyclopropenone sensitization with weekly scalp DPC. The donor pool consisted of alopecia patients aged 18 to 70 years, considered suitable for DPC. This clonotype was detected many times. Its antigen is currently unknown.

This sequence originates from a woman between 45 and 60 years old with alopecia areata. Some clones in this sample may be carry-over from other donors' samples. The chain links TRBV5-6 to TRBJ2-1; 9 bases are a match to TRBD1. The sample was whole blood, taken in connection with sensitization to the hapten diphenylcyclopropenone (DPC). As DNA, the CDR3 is TGTGCCAGCAGCCGATTAACGGGGACAGGGAGCAATGAGCAGTTCTTC. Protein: CASSRLTGTGSNEQFF. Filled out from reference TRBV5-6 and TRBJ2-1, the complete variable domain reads DAGVTQSPTHLIKTRGQQVTLRCSPKSGHDTVSWYQQALGQGPQFIFQYYEEEERQRGNFPDRFSGHQFPNYSSELNVNALLLGDSALYLCASSRLTGTGSNEQFFGPGTRLTVL.